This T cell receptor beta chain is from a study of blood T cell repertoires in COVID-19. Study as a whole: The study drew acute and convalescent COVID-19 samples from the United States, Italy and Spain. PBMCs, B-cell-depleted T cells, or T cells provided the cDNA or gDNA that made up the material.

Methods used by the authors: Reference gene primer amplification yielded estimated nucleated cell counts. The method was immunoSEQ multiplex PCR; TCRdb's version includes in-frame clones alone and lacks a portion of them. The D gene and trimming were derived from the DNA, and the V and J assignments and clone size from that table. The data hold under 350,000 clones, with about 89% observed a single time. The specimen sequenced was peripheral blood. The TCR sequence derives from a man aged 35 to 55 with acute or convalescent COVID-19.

The CDR3 DNA sequence: TGTGCTAGTGGAAGGACTAGCGGGGGGAATAGAGGATACAATGAGCAGTTCTTC. It translates to CASGRTSGGNRGYNEQFF. The chain employs TRBV12-5 and TRBJ2-1; 14 bases line up with TRBD2. V was clipped by 6 bases and J by 4 bases; unmatched bases: 11. Per the germline V gene, CDR1 is LGHNT and CDR2 is FRNRAP. This CDR3 is 18 amino acids long.